This T cell receptor (beta chain) was sequenced during a study of blood T cell repertoires in COVID-19. Overall study context: Sources were T cells, B-cell-depleted T cells, or PBMCs; the material itself was cDNA or gDNA.

The protocol was immunoSEQ multiplex PCR, while the TCRdb copy is restricted to in-frame clones and leaves out a portion. Among 300,000 or so clones, roughly 90% were seen once, and the ten largest hold 2.9%. This clone was found a few times. During the 2 weeks before they entered the study, exposed participants had met someone with a PCR-confirmed or clinician-diagnosed COVID-19 case. Per germline, CDR1 SEHNR and CDR2 FQNEAQ (reference sequence). V shed 2 bases and J 4 bases; nucleotides not matched to a gene: 4. The CDR3 sequence is 15 residues long. The sample taken for sequencing was PBMCs or T cells enriched from blood (not recorded which). The V gene is TRBV7-9, the J gene TRBJ2-2; 7 bases line up with TRBD1. The TCR originated in a woman aged 45 to 65 who had been exposed to COVID-19. The CDR3: CASSLLTGVTGELFF. The CDR3 DNA is TGTGCCAGCAGCTTATTAACAGGGGTCACCGGGGAGCTGTTTTTT.